This TCR beta chain was identified in a study of beta chain features in type 1 diabetes. General study points: In comparison with healthy donors, patients had naive, central memory and Treg TCRB repertoires that appeared more similar. TCRB CDR3s were moderately but significantly shorter in Type 1 diabetes patients in all four CD4+ subsets.

Germline CDR1 and CDR2: SGHTA and FQGNSA. The trim removed 1 base at V and 8 bases at J, leaving 4 bases unmatched. This CDR3 is built from 13 residues. Worth noting for this clone: Its antigen is unidentified.

Expressed TCRB transcripts got sequenced, as all isolated RNA was reverse transcribed. TCRdb's table, derived via immunoSEQ multiplex PCR, lists solely in-frame clones and lacks some. The sample shows tens of thousands of clones, about 60% of them seen only once. The J gene is TRBJ1-2, the V gene TRBV7-2; 7 bases map to TRBD1. The TCR was taken from a woman between 18 and 29 years old in good health. The sample consisted of Tregs from blood. In DNA, the CDR3 is TGTGCCAGCAGCTTAGAAGGGACAGTCGGCTACACCTTC. Translated: CASSLEGTVGYTF. Complete variable domain (other parts from reference TRBV7-2 and TRBJ1-2): GAGVSQSPSNKVTEKGKDVELRCDPISGHTALYWYRQSLGQGLEFLIYFQGNSAPDKSGLPSDRFSAERTGGSVSTLTIQRTQQEDSAVYLCASSLEGTVGYTFGSGTRLTVV.